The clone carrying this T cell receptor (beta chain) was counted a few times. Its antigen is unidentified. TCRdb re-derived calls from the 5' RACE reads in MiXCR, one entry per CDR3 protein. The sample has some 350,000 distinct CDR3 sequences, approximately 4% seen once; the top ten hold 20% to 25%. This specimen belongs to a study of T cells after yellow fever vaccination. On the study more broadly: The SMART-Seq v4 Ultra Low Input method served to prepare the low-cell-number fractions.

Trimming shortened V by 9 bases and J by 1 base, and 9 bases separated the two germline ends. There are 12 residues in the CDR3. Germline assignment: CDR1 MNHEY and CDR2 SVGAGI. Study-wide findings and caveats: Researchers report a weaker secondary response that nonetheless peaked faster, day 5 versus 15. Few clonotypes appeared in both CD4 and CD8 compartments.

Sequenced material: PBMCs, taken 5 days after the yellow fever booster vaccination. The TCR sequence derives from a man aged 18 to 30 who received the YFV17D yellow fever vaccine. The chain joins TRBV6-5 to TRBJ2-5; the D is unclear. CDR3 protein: CARPKVQETQYF. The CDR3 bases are TGTGCCAGGCCCAAGGTCCAAGAGACCCAGTACTTC.